Listed below are T cell receptor beta chains from one sample, sequenced in a study of T cells in pancreatic ductal adenocarcinoma. Assay: immunoSEQ multiplex PCR; the TCRdb copy retains only in-frame clones and omits some. The sample holds about 5,400 clones; approximately 65% are singletons and the top ten take roughly 10%. Sequencing used pancreatic tumor tissue. The receptors here all came from a human donor with pancreatic ductal adenocarcinoma. The conserved cysteine and the conserved F or W are not part of the CDR3 here.

>TRBV2
ASGGTGTYEQY
>TRBV27
ASSLPGVGNEQF
>TRBV28
ASSLVGLQDGYT
>TRBV7-3
ASSLTPTGDRVETQY
>TRBV7-9
ASSPPTALAGYAGELF
>TRBV2
ATRQGWNSPLH
>TRBV5-6
ASSLVTGFYEQY
>TRBV7-2
ASSVVTGQGYEQY
>TRBV10-3
AIRGPGHGPYEQY
>TRBV6-6
ASQRVGIRETQY
>TRBV2
ASRATSGAYNEQF
>TRBV19
ASSARGNTEAF
>TRBV11-3
ASRAGTGWEQY
>TRBV6-5
ASRSGQAYGYT
>TRBV2
ASSPANEKLF
>TRBV4-3
ASSQGVQTDTQY
>TRBV2
ASSESLLGT
>TRBV9
ASGGLAGTGELF
>TRBV5-6
ASSFGQGDTEAF
>TRBV7-6
ASSQNIFRAHNEKLF
>TRBV11-3
ASSFDRYSPLH
>TRBV27
ARGGYTDTQY
>TRBV10-3
AISELPTNYGYT
>TRBV5-4
ASSPNSGGETQY
>TRBV19
ASMSGRMNTGELF
>TRBV4-1
ASSQGTAGRVLETQY
>TRBV5-1
ASSLAVDYGYT
>TRBV7-8
ASGGGIYPYEQY
>TRBV7-8
ASSPGLNTEAF
>TRBV5-4
ASRSGGASFADTQY
>TRBV6-1
ASRDRTLSTDTQY
>TRBV7-2
ASNPDRVSNTGELF
>TRBV18
ASSPLGSSYNEQF
>TRBV2
ASSVTDTQY
>TRBV2
ASSPDIAGELF
>TRBV5-4
ASSLKDSYGYT
>TRBV28
ASSFDTSLGNQPQH
>TRBV15
ATRTGQGTDTQY
>TRBV29-1
SARQGNYEQY